The next 18 T cell receptor beta chains were all read from a single sample in a study of chemoradiotherapy in HPV16-positive cancers. Some clones are missing from TCRdb's copy, which holds only in-frame ones; the method was immunoSEQ multiplex PCR. This sample has several thousand clones; approximately 79% occur once, and the top ten carry approximately 16%. The material was tumor tissue, obtained from a patient who underwent chemoradiotherapy. These receptors were collected from a human donor with HPV-associated anogenital cancer.

V gene TRBV5-4 combines with J gene TRBJ1-2; 8 bases are a match to TRBD1. CDR3 length: 16 amino acids. Losses at the gene ends were 0 bases for V and 4 bases for J; bases not matched to a gene: 8. CDR1 is SGHNT, CDR2 YYREEE, per germline (reference sequence). In DNA, the CDR3 is TGTGCCAGCAGCTTGGGTTGGGGACAGGTAATCTATGGCTACACCTTC. It specifies CASSLGWGQVIYGYTF.

V gene TRBV15 combines with J gene TRBJ1-4; weak D call: TRBD1 (5 bases). This CDR3 is built from 13 residues. Trimming pared 8 bases from V and 5 bases from J, leaving 12 bases between. Germline values: CDR1 LNHNV, CDR2 YYDKDF (reference sequence). CDR3 sequence (DNA): TGTGCCACCTTAGGAGGGGAAAATGAAAAACTGTTTTTT. It encodes CATLGGENEKLFF.

The rearrangement uses TRBV10-3 and TRBJ1-1; D gene unclear. The CDR3 is 13 amino acids. The germline V gene has CDR1 ENHRY and CDR2 SYGVKD. The germline V and J ends were trimmed by 6 bases and 3 bases, with 11 bases remaining between them. This CDR3 is CAIRGEVYTEAFF. The CDR3 coding sequence is TGTGCCATCAGGGGCGAGGTTTACACTGAAGCTTTCTTT.

The chain joins TRBV30 to TRBJ2-7; D possibly uses TRBD1 or TRBD2 (7 bases each). Trimming pared 2 bases from V and 2 bases from J, leaving 16 bases between. Germline V lookup: CDR1 GTSNPN, CDR2 SVGIG (reference sequence). The CDR3 is 15 amino acids. The DNA of the CDR3 is TGTGCCTGGAGTAGGCGGGGGACAGCCCCCTACGAGCAGTACTTC. Translation gives CAWSRRGTAPYEQYF. Combining the CDR3 with reference TRBV30 and TRBJ2-7 gives the whole variable domain SQTIHQWPATLVQPVGSPLSLECTVEGTSNPNLYWYRQAAGRGLQLLFYSVGIGQISSEVPQNLSASRPQDRQFILSSKKLLLSDSGFYLCAWSRRGTAPYEQYFGPGTRLTVT.

In its sample, this clone was seen a few times. The V call is TRBV5-1, the J call TRBJ1-1; D is uncertain. The CDR3 loop spans 15 amino acids. Germline CDR1 is SGHRS and CDR2 is YFSETQ. V lost 1 base to trimming and J lost 1 base, with 11 bases between them. This CDR3 reads CASSLFSEKNTEAFF. DNA for the CDR3: TGCGCCAGCAGCTTGTTCTCAGAGAAGAACACTGAAGCTTTCTTT.

The genes are TRBV5-1 and TRBJ2-7; no reliable D call. Germline values: CDR1 SGHRS, CDR2 YFSETQ. The V end was cut by 2 bases, the J end by 2 bases, with 8 bases between. CDR3 length: 13 amino acids. CDR3 loop: CASSFGETYEQYF. The CDR3 DNA reads TGCGCCAGCAGCTTCGGAGAAACCTACGAGCAGTACTTC.

The V gene is TRBV6-1, the J gene TRBJ1-5; 9 bases match TRBD1. V trimming: 3 bases; J trimming: 3 bases; junction bases outside the gene matches: 6. This CDR3 has 16 amino acids. Germline V CDR1 and CDR2: MNHNS, SASEGT. Written as DNA, the CDR3 is TGTGCCAGCAGTGACCCGGGACAGGGCCCCAATCAGCCCCAGCATTTT. This translates into CASSDPGQGPNQPQHF.

The chain joins TRBV19 to TRBJ1-2, with 8 bases lining up with TRBD1. Germline assignment: CDR1 LNHDA and CDR2 SQIVND (reference sequence). The CDR3 sequence is 14 residues long. V dropped 7 bases and J dropped 2; count of bases not matched to a gene: 6. The chain's CDR3 is CASTPTGANYGYTF. The CDR3 DNA reads as TGTGCCAGTACCCCGACAGGGGCCAACTATGGCTACACCTTC.

V gene TRBV10-3 combines with J gene TRBJ1-5, with 8 bases matching TRBD1. V gave up 4 bases and J gave up 5 bases; unmatched junction bases: 1. CDR1 ENHRY and CDR2 SYGVKD come from the germline V gene. This CDR3 is 13 amino acids long. CDR3 amino acids: CAISGGQDQPQHF. The DNA of the CDR3 is TGTGCCATCAGTGGGGGACAGGATCAGCCCCAGCATTTT.

The rearrangement links TRBV6-6 to TRBJ2-5; the match to TRBD2 covers 8 bases. The V gene's germline CDR1 is MNHNY and CDR2 SVGAGI (reference sequence). This CDR3 spans 13 amino acids. V lost 5 bases, J lost 5 bases, and 4 bases stayed unmatched. CDR3 DNA sequence: TGTGCCAGCAGTCGGGGGGGCCACGAGACCCAGTACTTC. It translates to CASSRGGHETQYF.

The V and J genes are TRBV9 and TRBJ2-6; D gene unclear. CDR1 is SGDLS and CDR2 is YYNGEE in the germline V gene. This CDR3 region has 15 residues. Between the trimmed V and J ends, which lost 0 bases and 1 base, there was a span of 5 bases. The CDR3 DNA reads TGTGCCAGCAGCGTAGTCGTGTCTGGGGCCAACGTCCTGACTTTC. Translating gives CASSVVVSGANVLTF.

This rearrangement joins TRBV7-7 to TRBJ1-1; D not certain. This CDR3 spans 12 amino acids. Germline values: CDR1 SSHAT, CDR2 FNYEAQ (reference sequence). The V gene lost 4 bases and the J gene lost 8 bases, with 11 bases spanning the gap. The CDR3 region is CASSSDVHEAFF. Here the CDR3 DNA reads TGTGCCAGCAGCTCGGACGTACACGAAGCTTTCTTT. Full variable domain (outside the CDR3, taken from reference TRBV7-7 and TRBJ1-1): GAGVSQSPRYKVTKRGQDVTLRCDPISSHATLYWYQQALGQGPEFLTYFNYEAQPDKSGLPSDRFSAERPEGSISTLTIQRTEQRDSAMYRCASSSDVHEAFFGQGTRLTVV.

The J gene is TRBJ2-5, the V gene TRBV18, with a tentative D call TRBD2 (5 bases). Germline V gene sequence: CDR1 KGHSH, CDR2 LQKENI. The CDR3 has 15 amino acids. Between the trimmed V and J ends, which lost 0 bases and 2 bases, there was a span of 10 bases. The CDR3 DNA is TGTGCCAGCTCACCACCGGGGTCGGGGCAAGAGACCCAGTACTTC. Residues: CASSPPGSGQETQYF.

This chain uses TRBV6-5 with TRBJ1-2; D uncertain. The ends were cut back, 7 bases at V and 6 bases at J, with 12 bases in the middle. The CDR3 contains 12 residues. From germline, CDR1 is MNHEY and CDR2 SVGAGI. CDR3 in DNA: TGTGCCAGCAAAGCCCAAAGGGATGGCTACACCTTC. It codes for CASKAQRDGYTF.

The chain employs TRBV2 and TRBJ1-5, with 7 bases aligning to TRBD1. This CDR3 has 15 residues. CDR1 SNHLY and CDR2 FYNNEI come from the germline V gene. The V and J ends lost 6 bases and 9 bases, in that order; junction bases with no gene match: 14. The CDR3 coding sequence is TGTGCCAGCAGCGCCGGGACAGAACCCTTTCTGCCCCAGCATTTT. This translates into CASSAGTEPFLPQHF.

This chain uses TRBV6-1 with TRBJ2-3; 10 bases align to TRBD2. CDR1 is MNHNS and CDR2 is SASEGT in the germline V gene. This CDR3 has 16 residues. The ends lost 3 bases at V and 1 base at J; junction bases unmatched: 4. The DNA for the CDR3 is TGTGCCAGCAGTGATCTAGCGGGGGACCGCACAGATACGCAGTATTTT. As protein: CASSDLAGDRTDTQYF.

The rearrangement links TRBV14 to TRBJ2-7, with D uncertain. This CDR3 has 15 residues. Trimming cost V 1 base and J 0 bases, with 10 bases left between them. The germline V gene has CDR1 SGHDN and CDR2 FVKESK. CDR3 DNA sequence: TGTGCCAGCAGCCAAGTAGGCTTAAGCTCCTACGAGCAGTACTTC. Amino acids: CASSQVGLSSYEQYF.

The V and J genes are TRBV5-4 and TRBJ2-7; D is ambiguous. The CDR3 is 15 residues long. Deletions cut 3 bases from V and 7 bases from J, with 20 bases between. Germline-derived CDR1 and CDR2 are SGHNT and YYREEE (reference sequence). CDR3 DNA sequence: TGTGCCAGCAGCTACTTTGACAAGTTGGTTACGGAGCAGTACTTC. This codes for CASSYFDKLVTEQYF.